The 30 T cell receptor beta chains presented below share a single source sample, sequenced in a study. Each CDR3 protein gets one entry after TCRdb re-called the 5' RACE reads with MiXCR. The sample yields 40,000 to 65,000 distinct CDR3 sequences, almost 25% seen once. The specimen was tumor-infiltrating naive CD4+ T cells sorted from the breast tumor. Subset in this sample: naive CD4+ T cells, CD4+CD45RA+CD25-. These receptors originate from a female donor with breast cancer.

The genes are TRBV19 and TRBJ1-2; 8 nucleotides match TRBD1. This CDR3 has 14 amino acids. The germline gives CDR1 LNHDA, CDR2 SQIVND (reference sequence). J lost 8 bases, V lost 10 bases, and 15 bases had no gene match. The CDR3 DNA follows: TGTGCCACCCATAGGGAAGCAGGGGGCAGGGGCTACACCTTC. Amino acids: CATHREAGGRGYTF.

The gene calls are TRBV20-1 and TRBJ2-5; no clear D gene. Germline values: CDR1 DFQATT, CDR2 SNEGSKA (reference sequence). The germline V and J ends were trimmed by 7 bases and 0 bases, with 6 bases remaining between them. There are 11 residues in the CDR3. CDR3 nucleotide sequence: TGCAGTGGCAGTTACCAAGAGACCCAGTACTTC. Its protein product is CSGSYQETQYF.

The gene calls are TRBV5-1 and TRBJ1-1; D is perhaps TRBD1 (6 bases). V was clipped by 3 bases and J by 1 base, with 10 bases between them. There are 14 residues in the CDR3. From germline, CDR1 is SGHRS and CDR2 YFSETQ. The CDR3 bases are TGCGCCAGCAGCTCCCACAGGGCGAACACTGAAGCTTTCTTT. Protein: CASSSHRANTEAFF.

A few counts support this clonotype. The CDR3 region has the DNA TGCAGTGCTAGACCCCTCACAACCAGAGATAATTCACCCCTCCACTTT. This encodes CSARPLTTRDNSPLHF. The chain is built from TRBV20-1 and TRBJ1-6; no reliable D call. This CDR3 has 16 amino acids. Germline assignment: CDR1 DFQATT and CDR2 SNEGSKA (reference sequence). Trimming took off 2 bases at V and 5 bases at J, with 16 bases between the two ends.

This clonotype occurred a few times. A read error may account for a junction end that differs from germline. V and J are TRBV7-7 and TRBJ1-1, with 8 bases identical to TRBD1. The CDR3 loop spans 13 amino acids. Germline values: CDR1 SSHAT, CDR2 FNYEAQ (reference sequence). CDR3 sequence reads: CASSSRQGSEAFF. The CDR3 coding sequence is TGTGCTAGCAGCTCGCGACAGGGGTCTGAAGCTTTCTTT.

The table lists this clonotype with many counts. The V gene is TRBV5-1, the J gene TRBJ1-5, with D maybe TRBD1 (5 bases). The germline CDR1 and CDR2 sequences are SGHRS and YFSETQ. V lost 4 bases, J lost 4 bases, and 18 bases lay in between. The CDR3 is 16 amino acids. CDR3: CASSPTAGGLNQPQHF. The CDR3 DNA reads TGCGCCAGCAGCCCGACCGCGGGGGGTCTAAATCAGCCCCAGCATTTT.

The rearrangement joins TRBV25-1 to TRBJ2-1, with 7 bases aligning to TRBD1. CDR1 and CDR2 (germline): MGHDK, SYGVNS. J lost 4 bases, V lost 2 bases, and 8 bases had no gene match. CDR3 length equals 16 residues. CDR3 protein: CASSENPGQKYNEQFF. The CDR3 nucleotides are TGTGCCAGCAGTGAAAATCCGGGACAGAAATACAATGAGCAGTTCTTC.

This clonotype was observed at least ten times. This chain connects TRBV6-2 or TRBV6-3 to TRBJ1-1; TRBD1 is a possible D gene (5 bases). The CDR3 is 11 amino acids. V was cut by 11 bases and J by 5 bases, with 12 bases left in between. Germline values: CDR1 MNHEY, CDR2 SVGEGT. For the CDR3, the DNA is TGTGCCTCAGGGAGAATGACTGAAGCTTTCTTT. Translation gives CASGRMTEAFF.

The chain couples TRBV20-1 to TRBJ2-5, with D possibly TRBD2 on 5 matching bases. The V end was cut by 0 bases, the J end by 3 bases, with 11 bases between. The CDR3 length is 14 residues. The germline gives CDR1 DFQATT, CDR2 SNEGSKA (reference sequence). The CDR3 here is CSARDFASKETQYF. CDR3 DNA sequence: TGCAGTGCTAGAGATTTCGCTAGCAAAGAGACCCAGTACTTC.

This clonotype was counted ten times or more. The CDR3 spells CASSVSPWREARWNEQFF. The DNA for the CDR3 is TGTGCCAGCAGCGTAAGTCCGTGGCGGGAGGCGCGGTGGAATGAGCAGTTCTTC. J is TRBJ2-1 and V is TRBV9, with TRBD2 identical over 8 bases. The germline CDR1 and CDR2 sequences are SGDLS and YYNGEE. J gave up 7 bases and V 1 base, and 16 bases lay outside the gene matches. CDR3 size: 18 residues.

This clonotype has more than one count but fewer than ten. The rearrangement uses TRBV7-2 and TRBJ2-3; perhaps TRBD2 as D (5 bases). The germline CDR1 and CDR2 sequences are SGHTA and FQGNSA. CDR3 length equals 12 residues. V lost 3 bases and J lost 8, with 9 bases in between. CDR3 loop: CASSLGVGTQYF. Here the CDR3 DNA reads TGTGCCAGCAGCTTGGGAGTTGGTACGCAGTATTTT.

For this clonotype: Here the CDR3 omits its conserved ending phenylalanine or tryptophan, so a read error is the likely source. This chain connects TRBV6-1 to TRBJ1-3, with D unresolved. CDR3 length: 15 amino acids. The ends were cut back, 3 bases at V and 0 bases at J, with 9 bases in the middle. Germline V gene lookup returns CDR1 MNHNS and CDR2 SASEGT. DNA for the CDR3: TGTGCCAGCAGTGATAAGCGGAGCTCTGGAAACACCATATATGTT. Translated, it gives CASSDKRSSGNTIYV.

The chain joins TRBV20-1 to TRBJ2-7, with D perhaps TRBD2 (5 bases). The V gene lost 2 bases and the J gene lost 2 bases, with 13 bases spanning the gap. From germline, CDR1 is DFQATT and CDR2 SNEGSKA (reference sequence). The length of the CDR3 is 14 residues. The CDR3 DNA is TGCAGTGCTAGAAAACTAGTCGGGCCCTACGAGCAGTACTTC. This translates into CSARKLVGPYEQYF.

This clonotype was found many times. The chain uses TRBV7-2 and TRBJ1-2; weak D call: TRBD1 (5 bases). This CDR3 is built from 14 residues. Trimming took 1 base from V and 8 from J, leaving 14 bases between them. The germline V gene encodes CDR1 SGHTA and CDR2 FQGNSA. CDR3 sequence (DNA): TGTGCCAGCAGCTTAGTGTCGGGGGGTGGCGGCTACACCTTC. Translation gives CASSLVSGGGGYTF.

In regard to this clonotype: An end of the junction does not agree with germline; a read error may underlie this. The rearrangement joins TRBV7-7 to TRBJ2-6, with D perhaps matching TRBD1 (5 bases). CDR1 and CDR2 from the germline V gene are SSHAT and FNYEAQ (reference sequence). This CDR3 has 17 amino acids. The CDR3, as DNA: TGTGCTAGCAGCAGGACATCTCACCTCTCTAAGGCCAACGTCCTGACTTTC. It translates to CASSRTSHLSKANVLTF.

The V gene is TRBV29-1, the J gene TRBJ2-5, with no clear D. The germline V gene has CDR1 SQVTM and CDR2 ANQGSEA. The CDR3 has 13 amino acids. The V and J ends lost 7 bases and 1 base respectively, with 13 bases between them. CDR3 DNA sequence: TGCAGCGCGAGAGAGGCAGCCCAAGAGACCCAGTACTTC. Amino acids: CSAREAAQETQYF.

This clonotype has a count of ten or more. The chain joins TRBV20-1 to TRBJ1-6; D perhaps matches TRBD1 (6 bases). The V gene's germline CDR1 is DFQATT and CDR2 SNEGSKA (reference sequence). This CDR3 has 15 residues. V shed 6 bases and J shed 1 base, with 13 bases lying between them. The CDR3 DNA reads TGCAGTGCCCCCAGGGGTGCTTCCTATAATTCACCCCTCCACTTT. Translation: CSAPRGASYNSPLHF.

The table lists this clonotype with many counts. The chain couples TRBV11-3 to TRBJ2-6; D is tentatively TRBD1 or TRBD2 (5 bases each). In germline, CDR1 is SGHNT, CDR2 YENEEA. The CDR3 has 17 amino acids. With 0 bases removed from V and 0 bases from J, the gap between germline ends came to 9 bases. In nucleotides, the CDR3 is TGTGCCAGCAGCTTAGATCGGGACGACTCTGGGGCCAACGTCCTGACTTTC. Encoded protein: CASSLDRDDSGANVLTF.

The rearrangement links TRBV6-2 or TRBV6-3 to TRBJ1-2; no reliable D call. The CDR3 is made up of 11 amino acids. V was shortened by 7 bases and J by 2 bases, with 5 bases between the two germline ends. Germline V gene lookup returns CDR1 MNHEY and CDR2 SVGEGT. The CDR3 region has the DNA TGTGCCAGCACCGACAACTATGGCTACACCTTC. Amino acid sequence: CASTDNYGYTF.

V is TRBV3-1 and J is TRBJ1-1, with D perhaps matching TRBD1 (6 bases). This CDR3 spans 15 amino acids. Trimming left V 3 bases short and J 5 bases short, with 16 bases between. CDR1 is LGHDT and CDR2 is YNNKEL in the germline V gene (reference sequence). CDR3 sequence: CASSQGLGQGTEAFF. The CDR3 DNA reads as TGTGCCAGCAGCCAGGGCTTAGGCCAGGGGACTGAAGCTTTCTTT.

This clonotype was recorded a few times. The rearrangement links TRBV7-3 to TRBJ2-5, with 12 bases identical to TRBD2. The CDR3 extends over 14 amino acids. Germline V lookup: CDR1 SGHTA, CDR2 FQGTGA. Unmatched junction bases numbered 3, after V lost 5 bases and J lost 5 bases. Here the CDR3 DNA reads TGTGCCAGCAGCGCTACTAGCGGGAGGGAGACCCAGTACTTC. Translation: CASSATSGRETQYF. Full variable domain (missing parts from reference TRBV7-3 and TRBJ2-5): GAGVSQTPSNKVTEKGKYVELRCDPISGHTALYWYRQSLGQGPEFLIYFQGTGAADDSGLPNDRFFAVRPEGSVSTLKIQRTERGDSAVYLCASSATSGRETQYFGPGTRLLVL.

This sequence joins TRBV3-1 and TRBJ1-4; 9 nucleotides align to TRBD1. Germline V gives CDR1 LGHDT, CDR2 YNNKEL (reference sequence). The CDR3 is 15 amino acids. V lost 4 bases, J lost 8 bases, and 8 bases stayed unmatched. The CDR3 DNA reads TGTGCCAGCAGCCGACGACAGGGGGGTCGGGAAAAACTGTTTTTT. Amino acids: CASSRRQGGREKLFF. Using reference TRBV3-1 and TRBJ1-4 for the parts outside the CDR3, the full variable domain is DTAVSQTPKYLVTQMGNDKSIKCEQNLGHDTMYWYKQDSKKFLKIMFSYNNKELIINETVPNRFSPKSPDKAHLNLHINSLELGDSAVYFCASSRRQGGREKLFFGSGTQLSVL.

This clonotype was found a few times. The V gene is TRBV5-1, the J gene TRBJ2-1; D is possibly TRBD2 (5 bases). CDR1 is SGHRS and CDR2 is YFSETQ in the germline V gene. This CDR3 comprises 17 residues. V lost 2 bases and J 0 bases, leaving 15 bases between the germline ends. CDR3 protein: CASSFHAAGGSYNEQFF. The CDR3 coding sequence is TGCGCCAGCAGCTTCCATGCCGCCGGAGGCTCCTACAATGAGCAGTTCTTC.

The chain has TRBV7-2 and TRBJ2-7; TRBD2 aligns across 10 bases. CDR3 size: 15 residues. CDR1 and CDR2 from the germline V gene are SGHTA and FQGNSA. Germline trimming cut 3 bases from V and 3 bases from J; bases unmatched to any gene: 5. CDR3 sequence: CASSLSGRDGYEQYF. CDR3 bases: TGTGCCAGCAGCTTGAGCGGGAGGGACGGCTACGAGCAGTACTTC.

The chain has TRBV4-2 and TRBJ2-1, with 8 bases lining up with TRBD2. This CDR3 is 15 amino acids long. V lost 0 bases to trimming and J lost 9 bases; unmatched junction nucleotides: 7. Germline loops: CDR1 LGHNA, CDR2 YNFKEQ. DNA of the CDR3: TGTGCCAGCAGCCAAGAAACGGGACTAGTGGGTGAGCAGTTCTTC. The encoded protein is CASSQETGLVGEQFF.

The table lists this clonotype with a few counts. The CDR3 region is CASSFRVAETQYF. Written as DNA, the CDR3 is TGCGCCAGCAGCTTCAGGGTCGCGGAGACCCAGTACTTC. The chain is built from TRBV5-1 and TRBJ2-5; D is possibly TRBD1 (5 bases). CDR1 is SGHRS, CDR2 YFSETQ, per germline. There are 13 residues in the CDR3. Trimming stripped 2 bases from V and 5 bases from J, with 10 bases between.

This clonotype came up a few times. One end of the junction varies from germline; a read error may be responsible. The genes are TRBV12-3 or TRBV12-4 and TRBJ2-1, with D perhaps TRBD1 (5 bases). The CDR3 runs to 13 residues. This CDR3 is CASGANSHNEQFF. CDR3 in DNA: TGTGCCAGCGGGGCTAACTCCCACAATGAGCAGTTCTTC.

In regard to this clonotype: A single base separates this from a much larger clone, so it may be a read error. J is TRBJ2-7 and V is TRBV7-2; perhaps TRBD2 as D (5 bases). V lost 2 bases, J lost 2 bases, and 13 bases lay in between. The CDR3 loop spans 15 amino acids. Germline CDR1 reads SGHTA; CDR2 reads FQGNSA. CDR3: CASSLQSGPPYEQYF. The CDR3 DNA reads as TGTGCCAGCAGCTTACAAAGCGGCCCCCCCTACGAGCAGTACTTC. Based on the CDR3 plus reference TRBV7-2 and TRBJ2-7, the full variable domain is GAGVSQSPSNKVTEKGKDVELRCDPISGHTALYWYRQSLGQGLEFLIYFQGNSAPDKSGLPSDRFSAERTGGSVSTLTIQRTQQEDSAVYLCASSLQSGPPYEQYFGPGTRLTVT.

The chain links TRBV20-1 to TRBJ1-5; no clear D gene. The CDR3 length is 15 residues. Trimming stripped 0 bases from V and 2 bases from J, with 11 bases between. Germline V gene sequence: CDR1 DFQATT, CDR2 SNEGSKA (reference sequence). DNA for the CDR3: TGCAGTGCTAGAGATGGAGGGTTCGGCAATCAGCCCCAGCATTTT. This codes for CSARDGGFGNQPQHF.

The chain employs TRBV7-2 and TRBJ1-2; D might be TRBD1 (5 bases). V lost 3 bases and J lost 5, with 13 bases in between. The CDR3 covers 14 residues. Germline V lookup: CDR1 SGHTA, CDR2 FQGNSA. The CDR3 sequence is CASSFSGFAYGYTF. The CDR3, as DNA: TGTGCCAGCAGCTTTTCAGGGTTCGCTTATGGCTACACCTTC.